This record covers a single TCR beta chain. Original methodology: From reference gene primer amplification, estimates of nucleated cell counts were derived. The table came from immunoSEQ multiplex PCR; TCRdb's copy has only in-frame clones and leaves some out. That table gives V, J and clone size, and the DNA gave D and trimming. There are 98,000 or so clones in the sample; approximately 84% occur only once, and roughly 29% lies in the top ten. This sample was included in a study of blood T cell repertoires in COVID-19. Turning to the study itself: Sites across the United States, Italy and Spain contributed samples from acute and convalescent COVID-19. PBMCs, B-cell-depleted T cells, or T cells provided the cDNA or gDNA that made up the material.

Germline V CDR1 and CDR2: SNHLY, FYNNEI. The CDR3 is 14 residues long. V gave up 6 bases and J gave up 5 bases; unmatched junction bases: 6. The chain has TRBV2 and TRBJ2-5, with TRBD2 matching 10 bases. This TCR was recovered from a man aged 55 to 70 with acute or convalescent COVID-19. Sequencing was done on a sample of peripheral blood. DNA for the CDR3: TGTGCCAGCAGGTACCTAGCGGGAGCCGAGACCCAGTACTTC. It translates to CASRYLAGAETQYF.